Below, 16 T cell receptor beta chains from the same sample are listed, as sequenced in a study of graft-versus-host responses after intestinal transplantation. Responders (roughly 200,000, CFSE-labeled) were co-plated with roughly 200,000 irradiated, violet-dye-labeled stimulators. The assay was immunoSEQ multiplex PCR, and TCRdb's table has in-frame clones only and misses some. In the table there are under 15,000 clones, more than 30% of which are singletons. The sample in question was alloreactive CD8+ T cells from a mixed lymphocyte reaction culture, obtained before intestinal transplant. Subset given: CFSE-low proliferating T cells sorted from roughly six-day pre-transplant mixed lymphocyte reaction (GvH or HvG direction). Receptors were obtained from a human patient who received an intestinal transplant.

This clone is deemed medium-sized. V is TRBV28 and J is TRBJ2-7; 9 bases fit TRBD2. CDR1 and CDR2 (germline): MDHEN, SYDVKM. V shed 3 bases, J shed 3 bases, and the junction held 3 bases outside the gene matches. The CDR3 length is 14 residues. The CDR3 DNA follows: TGTGCCAGCAGTTTCGATAGCGGGAGCTACGAGCAGTACTTC. Its protein is CASSFDSGSYEQYF.

The chain recombines TRBV7-9 with TRBJ2-5, with 9 bases lining up with TRBD2. The CDR3 totals 17 residues. CDR1 SEHNR and CDR2 FQNEAQ come from the germline V gene (reference sequence). V dropped 1 base and J dropped 4; count of bases not matched to a gene: 10. Here the CDR3 DNA reads TGTGCCAGCAGCTTAGTCCTACTAGCGGGTCTCCTAGAGACCCAGTACTTC. Encoded protein: CASSLVLLAGLLETQYF.

This clone has more than one count but fewer than ten. The chain combines TRBV18 with TRBJ2-7, with D perhaps TRBD2 (6 bases). CDR1 and CDR2 (germline): KGHSH, LQKENI. The ends were cut back, 3 bases at V and 2 bases at J, with 11 bases in the middle. CDR3 length equals 14 residues. The CDR3 nucleotides are TGTGCCAGCTCACCCTCCGGGGGTGCCTACGAGCAGTACTTC. It yields the protein CASSPSGGAYEQYF.

This clone was observed a few times. The chain links TRBV7-9 to TRBJ2-3; no reliable D call. Looked up from germline, CDR1 is SEHNR and CDR2 is FQNEAQ (reference sequence). The length of the CDR3 is 14 residues. The germline V and J ends were trimmed by 7 bases and 4 bases, with 15 bases remaining between them. The DNA for the CDR3 is TGTGCCAGCATCCATCCCTTTAACTCAGATACGCAGTATTTT. Amino acids: CASIHPFNSDTQYF.

The CDR3 spells CASSLVVGFSPLHF. The CDR3 region has the DNA TGTGCCAGCAGCTTAGTCGTCGGTTTTTCACCCCTCCACTTT. The chain joins TRBV7-9 to TRBJ1-6; D not resolved. This CDR3 region has 14 residues. The V end was cut by 1 base, the J end by 9 bases, with 10 bases between. CDR1 is SEHNR and CDR2 is FQNEAQ in the germline V gene (reference sequence).

The genes are TRBV12-2 and TRBJ2-4; the table gives TRBD2 as D, unverified against the DNA. TRBV12-2 is a listed pseudogene. This CDR3 has 16 amino acids. The CDR3 sequence is CASRKRGGDPKNIQYF. The CDR3 region has the DNA TGTGCAAGTCGTAAGCGGGGGGGCGATCCCAAAAACATTCAGTACTTC.

This clone was detected a few times. A much larger clone lies a single base off, so this may be a read error. As DNA, the CDR3 is TGTGCCTGCAGTGACTGGGACCAGAATTCACCCCTCCACTTT. Protein product: CACSDWDQNSPLHF. The V call is TRBV2, the J call TRBJ1-6; D is perhaps TRBD1 (5 bases). CDR1 SNHLY and CDR2 FYNNEI come from the germline V gene. This CDR3 has 14 amino acids.

This clone was seen only a few times. The rearrangement uses TRBV2 and TRBJ2-7; perhaps TRBD1 as D (6 bases). The CDR3 is 15 amino acids. Germline V lookup: CDR1 SNHLY, CDR2 FYNNEI. V was trimmed by 5 bases and J by 3 bases, leaving 17 bases between them. The CDR3 DNA sequence: TGTGCCAGCAGTTATATCTTGGACAGAGACTACGAGCAGTACTTC. Amino acids: CASSYILDRDYEQYF. Together with reference TRBV2 and TRBJ2-7, the CDR3 gives the full variable domain: EPEVTQTPSHQVTQMGQEVILRCVPISNHLYFYWYRQILGQKVEFLVSFYNNEISEKSEIFDDQFSVERPDGSNFTLKIRSTKLEDSAMYFCASSYILDRDYEQYFGPGTRLTVT.

In this sample, this clone turned up a few times. The V gene is TRBV29-1, the J gene TRBJ2-3; 7 bases map to TRBD2. CDR3 size: 16 residues. V lost 6 bases, J lost 4 bases, and 16 bases stayed unmatched. CDR1 is SQVTM, CDR2 ANQGSEA, per germline. The CDR3 DNA reads as TGCAGCGTGAATGGGAGGGGAGTCCCGGACTCAGATACGCAGTATTTT. Translated, it gives CSVNGRGVPDSDTQYF.

By sample share, this clone is medium-sized. The rearrangement joins TRBV2 to TRBJ2-7; the match to TRBD2 covers 9 bases. CDR3 length: 14 amino acids. Per germline, CDR1 SNHLY and CDR2 FYNNEI. Losses at the gene ends were 1 base for V and 2 bases for J; bases not matched to a gene: 0. The CDR3 region has the DNA TGTGCCAGCAGTGAAGAGCGGGGGGCCTACGAGCAGTACTTC. Translation: CASSEERGAYEQYF.

This clone is medium-sized by share. The chain joins TRBV19 to TRBJ2-5; TRBD2 agrees at 8 bases. This CDR3 region has 16 residues. CDR1 LNHDA and CDR2 SQIVND come from the germline V gene (reference sequence). J lost 5 bases, V lost 1 base, and 9 bases had no gene match. The CDR3 DNA reads TGTGCCAGTAGTATAGCAGCGGGGGCGGTTTGGGAGACCCAGTACTTC. Translation: CASSIAAGAVWETQYF. The entire variable domain, with the rest obtained from reference TRBV19 and TRBJ2-5, is as follows: DGGITQSPKYLFRKEGQNVTLSCEQNLNHDAMYWYRQDPGQGLRLIYYSQIVNDFQKGDIAEGYSVSREKKESFPLTVTSAQKNPTAFYLCASSIAAGAVWETQYFGPGTRLLVL.

This chain uses TRBV5-4 with TRBJ1-1; TRBD1 matches at 7 bases. The CDR3 has 14 amino acids. V trimming: 0 bases; J trimming: 6 bases; junction bases outside the gene matches: 5. CDR1 and CDR2 (germline): SGHNT, YYREEE (reference sequence). CDR3 DNA sequence: TGTGCCAGCAGCTTGGGTGGACAGGCCGCTGAAGCTTTCTTT. It is translated as CASSLGGQAAEAFF.

V and J are TRBV19 and TRBJ2-5, with D perhaps TRBD1 (5 bases). CDR3 size: 14 residues. The V end was cut by 3 bases, the J end by 9 bases, with 17 bases between. CDR1 is LNHDA and CDR2 is SQIVND in the germline V gene (reference sequence). The CDR3 bases are TGTGCCAGTAGTATCGGCAGGGCTAATAGGTCCCAGTACTTC. Its translation: CASSIGRANRSQYF.

This clone was detected only a few times. This sequence joins TRBV6-9 and TRBJ2-7; TRBD1 aligns across 9 bases. The CDR3 extends over 16 amino acids. Per germline, CDR1 MNHGY and CDR2 SVAAGI. Trimming removed 5 bases from V and 3 bases from J; junction bases left unmatched: 11. In DNA, the CDR3 is TGTGCCAGCAGTGAACCCGCCCTGGGACAGGGCTACGAGCAGTACTTC. Translated: CASSEPALGQGYEQYF.

V gene TRBV7-9 combines with J gene TRBJ2-7; 8 nucleotides agree with TRBD1. The CDR3 has 14 residues. Per germline, CDR1 SEHNR and CDR2 FQNEAQ (reference sequence). The J segment lost 2 bases and the V segment lost 5 bases, leaving 5 bases of the junction unmatched. CDR3 amino acids: CASSTQGATYEQYF. The CDR3 DNA follows: TGTGCCAGCAGCACGCAGGGGGCGACCTACGAGCAGTACTTC.

The chain links TRBV5-6 to TRBJ1-2; D ambiguous. The germline CDR1 and CDR2 sequences are SGHDT and YYEEEE. The CDR3 loop spans 17 amino acids. Trimming took 0 bases from V and 6 from J, leaving 21 bases between them. The CDR3 DNA is TGTGCCAGCAGCTTGGTTGGTGGTAGGGCACTTGGGGATGGCTACACCTTC. Encoded protein: CASSLVGGRALGDGYTF.